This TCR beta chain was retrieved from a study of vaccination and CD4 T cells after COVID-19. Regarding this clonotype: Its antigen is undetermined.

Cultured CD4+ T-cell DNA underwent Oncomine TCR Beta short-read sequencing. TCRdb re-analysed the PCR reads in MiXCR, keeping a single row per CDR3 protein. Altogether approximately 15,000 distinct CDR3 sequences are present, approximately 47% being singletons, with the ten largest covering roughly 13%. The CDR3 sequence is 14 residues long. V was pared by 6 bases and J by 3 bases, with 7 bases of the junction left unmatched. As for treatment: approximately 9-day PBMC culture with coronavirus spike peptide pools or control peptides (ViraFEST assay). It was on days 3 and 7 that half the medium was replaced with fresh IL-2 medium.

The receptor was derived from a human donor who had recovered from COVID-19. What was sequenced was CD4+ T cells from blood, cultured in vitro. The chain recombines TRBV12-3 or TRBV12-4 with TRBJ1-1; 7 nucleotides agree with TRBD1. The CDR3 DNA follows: TGTGCCAGCAGCCCTACAGGGGAACACACTGAAGCTTTCTTT. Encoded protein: CASSPTGEHTEAFF.